A single sample is the source of the 30 T cell receptor beta chains below, sequenced in a study of cytomegalovirus exposure and HLA in healthy donors. PCR amplification relied on 60 Vbeta primers (plus 13 Jbeta primers). Some clones are missing from TCRdb's copy, which holds only in-frame ones; the method was immunoSEQ multiplex PCR. The sample includes about 190,000 clones, approximately 80% of them seen just once. Sequenced input: PBMCs. All receptors come from a woman aged 45 to 65 in good health and CMV-seropositive.

This chain connects TRBV19 to TRBJ2-3; 7 bases match TRBD2. With 1 base clipped from V and 1 base from J, the junction kept 2 bases outside the gene matches. Germline V gene lookup returns CDR1 LNHDA and CDR2 SQIVND (reference sequence). The CDR3 spans 15 residues. This chain's CDR3 is CASSIVAGGTDTQYF. CDR3 in DNA: TGTGCCAGTAGTATAGTGGCGGGGGGCACAGATACGCAGTATTTT. The full variable domain, rest sourced from reference TRBV19 and TRBJ2-3, is DGGITQSPKYLFRKEGQNVTLSCEQNLNHDAMYWYRQDPGQGLRLIYYSQIVNDFQKGDIAEGYSVSREKKESFPLTVTSAQKNPTAFYLCASSIVAGGTDTQYFGPGTRLTVL.

The chain is built from TRBV28 and TRBJ1-1; no definite D call. The ends were cut back, 7 bases at V and 7 bases at J, with 10 bases in the middle. Per the germline V gene, CDR1 is MDHEN and CDR2 is SYDVKM. The CDR3 is 11 residues long. CDR3 bases: TGTGCCAGCACCAACAGCCTTGAAGCTTTCTTT. The encoded protein is CASTNSLEAFF.

The chain is built from TRBV9 and TRBJ1-2, with TRBD1 matching over 9 bases. J was trimmed by 5 bases and V by 0 bases; bases with no gene match: 5. CDR3 size: 15 residues. Germline V CDR1 and CDR2: SGDLS, YYNGEE. The CDR3 DNA reads TGTGCCAGCAGCGTAGATCTTGGACAGGGGTATGGCTACACCTTC. This codes for CASSVDLGQGYGYTF.

This chain joins TRBV6-5 and TRBJ2-7; no firm D call. The CDR3 is made up of 13 amino acids. Germline V gene sequence: CDR1 MNHEY, CDR2 SVGAGI. Trimming shortened V by 6 bases and J by 0 bases, and 9 bases separated the two germline ends. The CDR3 coding sequence is TGTGCCAGCAGACGACTCAGCTCCTACGAGCAGTACTTC. Translation gives CASRRLSSYEQYF.

This clone appeared a single time. The genes are TRBV5-1 and TRBJ2-5, with a possible D match to TRBD2 (6 bases). The length of the CDR3 is 15 residues. The germline V and J ends were trimmed by 0 bases and 4 bases, with 13 bases remaining between them. CDR1 and CDR2 (germline): SGHRS, YFSETQ. CDR3 region: CASSLVRGLLETQYF. CDR3 nucleotide sequence: TGCGCCAGCAGCTTGGTACGGGGACTTTTAGAGACCCAGTACTTC.

The chain recombines TRBV2 with TRBJ2-7; 8 positions match TRBD1. Germline V gene data show CDR1 as SNHLY and CDR2 as FYNNEI. The CDR3 runs 14 residues. V lost 6 bases and J lost 2; bases outside the gene matches: 6. The CDR3 here is CASRDRDRTYEQYF. As DNA, the CDR3 is TGTGCCAGCAGGGACAGGGATAGAACCTACGAGCAGTACTTC.

The J gene is TRBJ2-3, the V gene TRBV19; possible D gene TRBD1, 6 bases. V lost 3 bases and J 8 bases, leaving 12 bases between the germline ends. CDR3 length: 13 amino acids. Germline V gene lookup returns CDR1 LNHDA and CDR2 SQIVND (reference sequence). DNA of the CDR3: TGTGCCAGTAGTATGCAGGGGTGGGGTACGCAGTATTTT. It encodes CASSMQGWGTQYF.

This clone has just a few counts. The genes are TRBV7-2 and TRBJ2-3; 10 bases fit TRBD1. Germline V lookup: CDR1 SGHTA, CDR2 FQGNSA. V dropped 3 bases and J dropped 4; count of bases not matched to a gene: 4. The CDR3 covers 15 residues. The CDR3: CASSFLGQGADTQYF. The CDR3, as DNA: TGTGCCAGCAGCTTCCTCGGACAGGGGGCAGATACGCAGTATTTT.

The V call is TRBV7-6, the J call TRBJ2-3; TRBD2 might be the D (6 bases). The V gene lost 5 bases and the J gene lost 4 bases, with 19 bases spanning the gap. The CDR3 has 16 residues. Germline loops: CDR1 SGHVS, CDR2 FNYEAQ. The CDR3 nucleotides are TGTGCCAGCAGCCCCGGGGATAGGGGAGGTCCAGATACGCAGTATTTT. Its protein product is CASSPGDRGGPDTQYF. Based on the CDR3 plus reference TRBV7-6 and TRBJ2-3, the full variable domain is GAGVSQSPRYKVTKRGQDVALRCDPISGHVSLYWYRQALGQGPEFLTYFNYEAQQDKSGLPNDRFSAERPEGSISTLTIQRTEQRDSAMYRCASSPGDRGGPDTQYFGPGTRLTVL.

The chain recombines TRBV7-6 with TRBJ2-5; D is ambiguous. V gave up 5 bases and J gave up 3 bases, with 4 bases separating them. This CDR3 is built from 11 residues. The germline V gene has CDR1 SGHVS and CDR2 FNYEAQ. The CDR3 region is CASSREETQYF. CDR3 nucleotide sequence: TGTGCCAGCAGCCGCGAAGAGACCCAGTACTTC.

This chain links TRBV19 with TRBJ2-6, with D uncertain. CDR3 length: 15 residues. Germline CDR1 and CDR2: LNHDA and SQIVND (reference sequence). Trimming cost V 0 bases and J 3 bases, with 6 bases left between them. The CDR3 sequence is CASSIDRFGANVLTF. Here the CDR3 DNA reads TGTGCCAGTAGTATAGACAGGTTTGGGGCCAACGTCCTGACTTTC.

This rearrangement joins TRBV5-8 to TRBJ1-5; D is perhaps TRBD1 (6 bases). CDR3 length: 14 residues. Germline loops: CDR1 SGHTS, CDR2 YDEGEE. V gave up 1 base and J gave up 2 bases, with 7 bases separating them. In nucleotides, the CDR3 is TGTGCCAGCAGCTTGCGGACAGGCAATCAGCCCCAGCATTTT. This gives the protein CASSLRTGNQPQHF. The variable domain in full, completed from reference TRBV5-8 and TRBJ1-5, reads EAGVTQSPTHLIKTRGQQATLRCSPISGHTSVYWYQQALGLGLQFLLWYDEGEERNRGNFPPRFSGRQFPNYSSELNVNALELEDSALYLCASSLRTGNQPQHFGDGTRLSIL.

The V gene is TRBV15, the J gene TRBJ2-5, with 15 bases aligning to TRBD2. V shed 1 base and J 4 bases; nucleotides not matched to a gene: 4. Germline V gives CDR1 LNHNV, CDR2 YYDKDF (reference sequence). The CDR3 has 17 residues. CDR3 region: CATSRGRTSGGVETQYF. CDR3 DNA: TGTGCCACCAGCAGAGGAAGGACTAGCGGGGGGGTAGAGACCCAGTACTTC.

The table lists this clone with a count of one. CDR3 sequence (DNA): TGTGCCAGCAGCTTCTCCGGGACAGGGACCGGGGAGCTGTTTTTT. The encoded protein is CASSFSGTGTGELFF. The chain is built from TRBV11-2 and TRBJ2-2; 9 positions match TRBD1. This CDR3 comprises 15 residues. The trim removed 3 bases at V and 5 bases at J, leaving 4 bases unmatched. From germline, CDR1 is SGHAT and CDR2 FQNNGV.

The J gene is TRBJ1-1, the V gene TRBV20-1; D remains unclear. V was cut by 4 bases and J by 0 bases, with 3 bases left in between. The germline V gene has CDR1 DFQATT and CDR2 SNEGSKA (reference sequence). This CDR3 has 11 residues. The chain's CDR3 is CSAIMNTEAFF. The CDR3 bases are TGCAGTGCTATTATGAACACTGAAGCTTTCTTT.

The rearrangement joins TRBV7-2 to TRBJ1-2; D perhaps matches TRBD1 (6 bases). Germline loops: CDR1 SGHTA, CDR2 FQGNSA. The CDR3 length is 14 residues. Deletions cut 4 bases from V and 4 bases from J, with 13 bases between. The CDR3 is CASSSGVGSYGYTF. The CDR3 nucleotides read TGTGCCAGCAGCTCAGGGGTGGGGAGCTATGGCTACACCTTC.

V usage is TRBV28 and J usage is TRBJ1-2, with TRBD1 identical over 9 bases. The CDR3 sequence is 16 residues long. CDR1 MDHEN and CDR2 SYDVKM come from the germline V gene. Unmatched junction bases numbered 8, after V lost 4 bases and J lost 2 bases. This CDR3 reads CASSSIGQGRNYGYTF. The DNA of the CDR3 is TGTGCCAGCAGTTCAATCGGACAGGGGCGAAACTATGGCTACACCTTC.

The J gene is TRBJ2-2, the V gene TRBV5-1; D unclear. Germline V gives CDR1 SGHRS, CDR2 YFSETQ. The CDR3 is 13 residues long. The V end was cut by 5 bases, the J end by 4 bases, with 9 bases between. DNA of the CDR3: TGCGCCAGCAGGTCCGTTTCCACCGGGGAGCTGTTTTTT. It codes for CASRSVSTGELFF. Using reference TRBV5-1 and TRBJ2-2 for the parts outside the CDR3, the full variable domain is KAGVTQTPRYLIKTRGQQVTLSCSPISGHRSVSWYQQTPGQGLQFLFEYFSETQRNKGNFPGRFSGRQFSNSRSEMNVSTLELGDSALYLCASRSVSTGELFFGEGSRLTVL.

V and J are TRBV2 and TRBJ2-4; 8 bases map to TRBD2. CDR1 SNHLY and CDR2 FYNNEI come from the germline V gene. The CDR3 totals 12 residues. Trimming at V came to 5 bases and at J to 6 bases, leaving 0 bases not matched to a gene. For the CDR3, the DNA is TGTGCCAGCAGTCGGGAGGGAAACATTCAGTACTTC. Its translation is CASSREGNIQYF.

V and J are TRBV6-6 and TRBJ2-1; 7 bases match TRBD1. V lost 6 bases and J lost 4; bases outside the gene matches: 6. Germline V gene sequence: CDR1 MNHNY, CDR2 SVGAGI (reference sequence). This CDR3 region has 14 residues. The chain's CDR3 is CASSPGQTYNEQFF. CDR3 DNA: TGTGCCAGCAGCCCGGGACAGACTTACAATGAGCAGTTCTTC.

The rearrangement links TRBV19 to TRBJ1-5; a weak D match, TRBD1 (6 bases). The CDR3 length is 14 residues. Per the germline V gene, CDR1 is LNHDA and CDR2 is SQIVND (reference sequence). The V and J ends lost 8 bases and 5 bases respectively, with 16 bases between them. CDR3 sequence: CASDDGTPYQPQHF. CDR3 coding DNA: TGTGCCAGTGACGACGGGACACCTTATCAGCCCCAGCATTTT.

This clone has just a few counts. The rearrangement joins TRBV9 to TRBJ1-1; maybe TRBD1 (5 bases). This CDR3 comprises 13 residues. Germline CDR1 is SGDLS and CDR2 is YYNGEE. Trimming cost V 4 bases and J 5 bases, with 12 bases left between them. The CDR3 sequence is CASSFSGGTEAFF. CDR3 coding DNA: TGTGCCAGCAGCTTCTCGGGGGGTACTGAAGCTTTCTTT.

The chain carries TRBV7-3 and TRBJ1-2, with a weak D call TRBD1 (5 bases). The CDR3 runs 13 residues. The V gene lost 3 bases and the J gene lost 4 bases, with 9 bases spanning the gap. Per germline, CDR1 SGHTA and CDR2 FQGTGA. The CDR3 bases are TGTGCCAGCAGCTTTCCGGGGGGCTATGGCTACACCTTC. As protein: CASSFPGGYGYTF.

The CDR3 region is CASSVGPGTRPTNEKLFF. The DNA of the CDR3 is TGTGCCAGCAGCGTAGGCCCTGGCACCCGCCCAACTAATGAAAAACTGTTTTTT. V usage is TRBV9 and J usage is TRBJ1-4; D is uncertain. Trimming took off 0 bases at V and 0 bases at J, with 15 bases between the two ends. The germline V gene has CDR1 SGDLS and CDR2 YYNGEE. This CDR3 has 18 amino acids.

This clone was seen a single time. The chain employs TRBV5-1 and TRBJ2-5; 7 bases are shared with TRBD1. CDR1 SGHRS and CDR2 YFSETQ come from the germline V gene. CDR3 length: 16 residues. V gave up 0 bases and J gave up 2 bases; unmatched junction bases: 7. The CDR3 DNA reads as TGCGCCAGCAGCTTGGGGGACAGCCTAAGACAAGAGACCCAGTACTTC. Protein: CASSLGDSLRQETQYF.

The V and J genes are TRBV7-2 and TRBJ2-5, with no clear D. The CDR3 is 13 residues long. V lost 1 base and J lost 3, with 6 bases in between. Germline lookup yields CDR1 SGHTA and CDR2 FQGNSA. CDR3 bases: TGTGCCAGCAGCTTAGGTCCAGAAGAGACCCAGTACTTC. It codes for CASSLGPEETQYF.

The CDR3: CASSPSDRGGNTEAFF. CDR3 coding DNA: TGTGCCAGCAGCCCTTCCGACCGAGGTGGGAACACTGAAGCTTTCTTT. The chain links TRBV7-9 to TRBJ1-1; no definite D call. Germline V CDR1 and CDR2: SEHNR, FQNEAQ (reference sequence). The ends were cut back, 5 bases at V and 1 base at J, with 17 bases in the middle. The length of the CDR3 is 16 residues.

The gene calls are TRBV6-6 and TRBJ1-4; D not resolved. CDR1 and CDR2 (germline): MNHNY, SVGAGI (reference sequence). This CDR3 is 13 amino acids long. V was shortened by 9 bases and J by 5 bases, with 13 bases between the two germline ends. In DNA, the CDR3 is TGTGCCAGTAAGACGGGAGGGAATGAAAAACTGTTTTTT. Translating gives CASKTGGNEKLFF.

The chain employs TRBV10-3 and TRBJ1-2; TRBD1 aligns across 8 bases. Germline-derived CDR1 and CDR2 are ENHRY and SYGVKD. V trimming: 2 bases; J trimming: 5 bases; junction bases outside the gene matches: 16. This CDR3 has 18 amino acids. The CDR3 nucleotides are TGTGCCATCAGTGAGCCGAGGACAGGGTTCGGGAGACTGTATGGCTACACCTTC. This codes for CAISEPRTGFGRLYGYTF.

The chain combines TRBV5-6 with TRBJ1-6; TRBD1 matches at 7 bases. Germline assignment: CDR1 SGHDT and CDR2 YYEEEE. V trimming: 3 bases; J trimming: 8 bases; junction bases outside the gene matches: 14. The CDR3 is 17 residues long. The CDR3 DNA reads TGTGCCAGCAGCTCGCCCTACCGACAGGGCGGATATTCACCCCTCCACTTT. As protein: CASSSPYRQGGYSPLHF. The full variable domain, its missing parts supplied by reference TRBV5-6 and TRBJ1-6, is DAGVTQSPTHLIKTRGQQVTLRCSPKSGHDTVSWYQQALGQGPQFIFQYYEEEERQRGNFPDRFSGHQFPNYSSELNVNALLLGDSALYLCASSSPYRQGGYSPLHFGNGTRLTVT.